This is a list of T cell receptor beta chains from one sample in a study of identifying expanded T cells in peripheral blood. The assay was immunoSEQ multiplex PCR, and TCRdb's table has in-frame clones only and misses some. Of approximately 85,000 clones detected, about 88% appear once; the ten largest clones hold around 20%. What was sequenced was blood. The receptor set was obtained from a person aged 18 to 75 in good health. The CDR3 runs from the conserved cysteine through the conserved F or W. A D gene is named only where the DNA matches it firmly. Rows may omit the clone size; those that give it use once, few, many or a size class.

.	TRBV4-3	.	TRBJ2-1	TGCGCCAGCAGCCAAGAAGGTCAGGCGGGGGCCTCCTACAATGAGCAGTTCTTC	CASSQEGQAGASYNEQFF
.	TRBV29-1	.	TRBJ2-7	TGCAGCGTTGAATTGGCAGCCTACGAGCAGTACTTC	CSVELAAYEQYF
once	TRBV28	TRBD2	TRBJ2-1	TGTGCCAGCAGTTACTTCGGACTAGCGCAGTTCTTC	CASSYFGLAQFF
.	TRBV18	.	TRBJ1-5	TGTGCCAGCTCACCACAGGGAAAAGGCAATCAGCCCCAGCATTTT	CASSPQGKGNQPQHF
.	TRBV7-9	.	TRBJ2-7	TGTGCCAGCAGCTCATCAAGGGTAACACCAGAATTCTACGAGCAGTACTTC	CASSSSRVTPEFYEQYF
.	TRBV2	TRBD2	TRBJ2-3	TGTGCCAGCAGTATAGCGGGGGAAACAGATACGCAGTATTTT	CASSIAGETDTQYF
.	TRBV7-8	.	TRBJ1-5	TGTGCCAGCAGCTCTTCCTCGGGGGGAGGCAATCAGCCCCAGCATTTT	CASSSSSGGGNQPQHF
.	TRBV9	.	TRBJ1-1	TGTGCCAGCAGCGTTGGGGTGAGGACTGAAGCTTTCTTT	CASSVGVRTEAFF
.	TRBV7-9	TRBD1	TRBJ2-1	TGTGCCAGCAGCTTAGGACAGGGGGGATCCTACAATGAGCAGTTCTTC	CASSLGQGGSYNEQFF
.	TRBV7-2	TRBD2	TRBJ2-7	TGTGCCAGCAGCTTACTAGGAAGCGGGGGCTACGAGCAGTACTTC	CASSLLGSGGYEQYF
.	TRBV5-4	TRBD2	TRBJ2-3	TGTGCCAGCAGCGCCGGCGGTAGCGGGGGGCTGGATACGCAGTATTTT	CASSAGGSGGLDTQYF
.	TRBV5-1	.	TRBJ1-3	TGCGCCAGCAGCTTGGCGTTACCCTCTGGAAACACCATATATTTT	CASSLALPSGNTIYF
.	TRBV7-9	.	TRBJ1-3	TGTGCCAGCAGCTTAGGACCCCCGAATGGAAACACCATATATTTT	CASSLGPPNGNTIYF
once	TRBV4-1	TRBD1	TRBJ1-5	TGCGCCAGCAGCCAGGAACCGACAGGGGGAGAGGCCCAGCATTTT	CASSQEPTGGEAQHF
.	TRBV7-8	.	TRBJ2-7	TGTGCCAGCAGCTCGACGTTCTACGAGCAGTACTTC	CASSSTFYEQYF
.	TRBV11-3	.	TRBJ2-7	TGTGCCAGCAGCCCGACAGTGGGGGTATACGAGCAGTACTTC	CASSPTVGVYEQYF
.	TRBV10-3	.	TRBJ1-1	TGTGCCATCAGTGTTGGGGGCTCTGAAGCTTTCTTT	CAISVGGSEAFF
.	TRBV7-9	.	TRBJ2-3	TGTGCCAGCAGCTTGTTAATGGGGGGCGGCACAGATACGCAGTATTTT	CASSLLMGGGTDTQYF
.	TRBV6-6	.	TRBJ2-1	TGTGCCAGCAGTTACTCGAAAAATGAGCAGTTCTTC	CASSYSKNEQFF
.	TRBV5-4	TRBD1	TRBJ2-7	TGTGCCAGCAGCTTGGTGGGACAGTACGAGCAGTACTTC	CASSLVGQYEQYF
.	TRBV15	.	TRBJ2-5	TGTGCCACCAGCAGGTCTGGGTGGGGGGAGACCCAGTACTTC	CATSRSGWGETQYF
.	TRBV10-2	.	TRBJ2-7	TGCGCCAGCAGTGGCCCTAACGAGCAGTACTTC	CASSGPNEQYF
.	TRBV4-3	.	TRBJ2-6	TGCGCCAGCAGCCAAGAGACAAGCTCTGGGGCCAACGTCCTGACTTTC	CASSQETSSGANVLTF
.	TRBV29-1	.	TRBJ2-4	TGCAGCGTTGAATCTCTAGCCAAAAACATTCAGTACTTC	CSVESLAKNIQYF
.	TRBV27	.	TRBJ2-5	TGTGCCAGCAGTTTCAGTAAAGAGACCCAGTACTTC	CASSFSKETQYF
.	TRBV27	.	TRBJ1-1	TGTGCCAGCAGCGTCAGTGAGGACACTGAAGCTTTCTTT	CASSVSEDTEAFF
.	TRBV28	.	TRBJ2-7	TGTGCCAGCAGCTGGGGGGTTAGCTCCTACGAGCAGTACTTC	CASSWGVSSYEQYF
.	TRBV13	.	TRBJ1-2	TGTGCCAGCAGCTTAGGCAGCCAGGGAAGAAATGGCTACACCTTC	CASSLGSQGRNGYTF
.	TRBV7-2	.	TRBJ2-5	TGTGCCAGCAGCTTACAGGGTCAAGAGACCCAGTACTTC	CASSLQGQETQYF
.	TRBV5-1	TRBD1	TRBJ2-7	TGCGCCAGCAGCTTGGGCGGACAGGGTCTTGGGGTAGAGTACTTC	CASSLGGQGLGVEYF
.	TRBV11-2	TRBD1	TRBJ2-5	TGTGCCAGCGGACAGGGGGCGGTGTACGGGACCCAGTACTTC	CASGQGAVYGTQYF
.	TRBV4-2	TRBD2	TRBJ2-1	TGTGCCAGCAGCCAAGTTTTAGGCCTAGCGGGGGGTTGGAATGAGCAGTTCTTC	CASSQVLGLAGGWNEQFF
.	TRBV30	.	TRBJ2-3	TGTGCCTGGAGTGTAAGTTTCGCGGATACGCAGTATTTT	CAWSVSFADTQYF
.	TRBV4-3	TRBD2	TRBJ2-7	TGCGCCAGCAGCCAAGCGCGGGCGGGGGACTCCTACGAGCAGTACTTC	CASSQARAGDSYEQYF
.	TRBV7-9	TRBD1	TRBJ1-4	TGTGCCAGCAGCAGGACAGGGCCTGAAAAACTGTTTTTT	CASSRTGPEKLFF
.	TRBV4-3	.	TRBJ2-6	TGCGCCAGCAGCCAAGGGGGCGGCTCTGGGGCCAACGTCCTGACTTTC	CASSQGGGSGANVLTF
.	TRBV30	TRBD2	TRBJ2-5	TGTGCCTGGAGTCCCGGACTAGCGGGGAAAGAGACCCAGTACTTC	CAWSPGLAGKETQYF
.	TRBV19	.	TRBJ2-3	TGTGCCTCAAAAGCCAACGGGTGGGGGCCTCGCACAGATACGCAGTATTTT	CASKANGWGPRTDTQYF
.	TRBV6-6	.	TRBJ2-7	TGTGCCAGCAGCCAGGGAGGAGGAGAATACGAGCAGTACTTC	CASSQGGGEYEQYF
.	TRBV27	.	TRBJ1-2	TGTGCCAGCAGTTTAACCCGGGGGCAATATGGCTACACCTTC	CASSLTRGQYGYTF
.	TRBV4-2	.	TRBJ1-6	TGTGCCAGCAGCTTGGACAGCTCCTATAATTCACCCCTCCACTTT	CASSLDSSYNSPLHF
.	TRBV11-2	TRBD1	TRBJ1-3	TGTGCCAGCAGCTCCGCGGACAGGGGATCTGGAAACACCATATATTTT	CASSSADRGSGNTIYF